Shown below are 29 T cell receptor beta chains from a single sample sequenced in a study of blood T cell repertoires in COVID-19. Assay used: immunoSEQ multiplex PCR; TCRdb lists only in-frame clones, some missing. The sample carries 35,000 or so clones, around four fifths recorded once. The specimen sequenced was peripheral blood. The receptors were gathered from a human donor in a cohort sampled during active or convalescent COVID-19. The donor label of this sample is uncertain.

This chain links TRBV11-2 with TRBJ2-5; 12 nucleotides line up with TRBD2. This CDR3 is 16 amino acids long. CDR1 and CDR2 from the germline V gene are SGHAT and FQNNGV. V gave up 6 bases and J gave up 1 base; unmatched junction bases: 6. This CDR3 reads CASRRRTSGTQETQYF. CDR3 nucleotides: TGTGCCAGCAGACGACGGACTAGCGGGACCCAAGAGACCCAGTACTTC. The entire variable domain, with the rest obtained from reference TRBV11-2 and TRBJ2-5, is as follows: EAGVAQSPRYKIIEKRQSVAFWCNPISGHATLYWYQQILGQGPKLLIQFQNNGVVDDSQLPKDRFSAERLKGVDSTLKIQPAKLEDSAVYLCASRRRTSGTQETQYFGPGTRLLVL.

The chain combines TRBV12-3 or TRBV12-4 with TRBJ2-3; 10 bases line up with TRBD1. V shed 5 bases and J 10 bases; nucleotides not matched to a gene: 3. CDR3 length: 12 residues. The CDR3 spells CASSQGQGPQYF. In nucleotides, the CDR3 is TGTGCCAGCAGTCAGGGACAGGGGCCGCAGTATTTT.

The gene calls are TRBV9 and TRBJ1-1; 8 bases line up with TRBD1. CDR3 size: 15 residues. V was clipped by 3 bases and J by 6 bases; unmatched bases: 10. CDR1 and CDR2 from the germline V gene are SGDLS and YYNGEE. Written as DNA, the CDR3 is TGTGCCAGCAGCGACCCTGGACAGGGAAGCGCTGAAGCTTTCTTT. This gives the protein CASSDPGQGSAEAFF. Based on the CDR3 plus reference TRBV9 and TRBJ1-1, the full variable domain is DSGVTQTPKHLITATGQRVTLRCSPRSGDLSVYWYQQSLDQGLQFLIQYYNGEERAKGNILERFSAQQFPDLHSELNLSSLELGDSALYFCASSDPGQGSAEAFFGQGTRLTVV.

The V gene is TRBV15, the J gene TRBJ2-7; 7 nucleotides match TRBD2. The V gene's germline CDR1 is LNHNV and CDR2 YYDKDF (reference sequence). The CDR3 consists of 16 residues. V dropped 9 bases and J dropped 3; count of bases not matched to a gene: 17. The CDR3 DNA reads as TGTGCCACTGCGGCGGGAGTCGGGCCCGCTAACTACGAGCAGTACTTC. Protein sequence: CATAAGVGPANYEQYF.

The CDR3 is CAISEWDSGNTIYF. For the CDR3, the DNA is TGTGCCATCAGTGAGTGGGACAGTGGAAACACCATATATTTT. The V and J genes are TRBV10-3 and TRBJ1-3; 7 bases are shared with TRBD1. Germline V gene sequence: CDR1 ENHRY, CDR2 SYGVKD. CDR3 length equals 14 residues. With V trimmed by 1 base and J by 3 bases, 0 bases remained unmatched.

Here the CDR3 reads CASSPGQGQTEAFF. CDR3 sequence (DNA): TGTGCCAGCTCACCGGGACAGGGGCAAACTGAAGCTTTCTTT. V and J are TRBV18 and TRBJ1-1; 10 bases match TRBD1. This CDR3 has 14 amino acids. The junction had 3 bases not matched to a gene; V was cut back by 3 bases and J by 5 bases. Germline V CDR1 and CDR2: KGHSH, LQKENI.

V gene TRBV4-2 combines with J gene TRBJ2-7; 7 nucleotides line up with TRBD1. The CDR3 runs to 12 residues. Germline V gene data show CDR1 as LGHNA and CDR2 as YNFKEQ. V lost 4 bases, J lost 6 bases, and 3 bases stayed unmatched. The DNA of the CDR3 is TGTGCCAGCAGCCTGACAGGGTCCGAGCAGTACTTC. Protein: CASSLTGSEQYF.

Only a few counts were recorded for this clone. V gene TRBV24-1 combines with J gene TRBJ1-2; TRBD1 matches at 7 bases. The germline V gene has CDR1 KGHDR and CDR2 SFDVKD. The J segment lost 4 bases and the V segment lost 4 bases, leaving 8 bases of the junction unmatched. There are 15 residues in the CDR3. The CDR3 bases are TGTGCCACCAGTGAAAGCCGACAGGGAGGCTATGGCTACACCTTC. It encodes CATSESRQGGYGYTF.

The chain carries TRBV7-2 and TRBJ1-1; 9 bases agree with TRBD1. Trimming cost V 4 bases and J 4 bases; bases outside gene matches: 4. There are 14 residues in the CDR3. Germline V lookup: CDR1 SGHTA, CDR2 FQGNSA. Here the CDR3 reads CASSYRGRGTEAFF. The CDR3 DNA follows: TGTGCCAGCAGCTACAGGGGGCGGGGCACTGAAGCTTTCTTT. The entire variable domain, with the rest obtained from reference TRBV7-2 and TRBJ1-1, is as follows: GAGVSQSPSNKVTEKGKDVELRCDPISGHTALYWYRQSLGQGLEFLIYFQGNSAPDKSGLPSDRFSAERTGGSVSTLTIQRTQQEDSAVYLCASSYRGRGTEAFFGQGTRLTVV.

This clone was observed a few times. The chain links TRBV7-2 to TRBJ2-1; 10 bases map to TRBD1. The CDR3 length is 14 residues. The trim removed 5 bases at V and 9 bases at J, leaving 7 bases unmatched. Germline CDR1 SGHTA, CDR2 FQGNSA. CDR3: CASSPRQGAGEQFF. CDR3 bases: TGTGCCAGCAGCCCCCGACAGGGGGCAGGTGAGCAGTTCTTC.

This clone showed up just a few times. CDR3 sequence reads: CASSSRPGHGTGEQYF. The CDR3 bases are TGCGCCAGCAGCTCGAGACCGGGACACGGGACGGGAGAGCAGTACTTC. The chain combines TRBV5-1 with TRBJ2-7; a possible D gene is TRBD1 (6 bases). The CDR3 sequence is 16 residues long. Germline values: CDR1 SGHRS, CDR2 YFSETQ. The V gene lost 3 bases and the J gene lost 7 bases, with 23 bases spanning the gap.

The V call is TRBV27, the J call TRBJ1-2; TRBD1 matches at 9 bases. This CDR3 is 15 amino acids long. With V trimmed by 4 bases and J by 6 bases, 9 bases remained unmatched. CDR1 and CDR2 from the germline V gene are MNHEY and SMNVEV (reference sequence). The CDR3 region has the DNA TGTGCCAGCAGTTCACACCGTACAGGGGGCAATGGCTACACCTTC. It codes for CASSSHRTGGNGYTF.

The genes are TRBV6-2 or TRBV6-3 and TRBJ2-7; D is undetermined. This CDR3 is built from 15 residues. V lost 1 base and J lost 0, with 10 bases in between. Germline values: CDR1 MNHEY, CDR2 SVGEGT. The CDR3 is CASSYLLLASYEQYF. The CDR3 DNA sequence: TGTGCCAGCAGTTACTTGCTGCTGGCCTCCTACGAGCAGTACTTC.

This clone was recorded once. The gene calls are TRBV30 and TRBJ1-3; TRBD1 agrees at 8 bases. Germline trimming cut 4 bases from V and 5 bases from J; bases unmatched to any gene: 7. The CDR3 sequence is 14 residues long. In germline, CDR1 is GTSNPN, CDR2 SVGIG (reference sequence). CDR3 in amino acids: CAWNLGQGRNTIYF. The DNA of the CDR3 is TGTGCCTGGAATCTCGGACAGGGAAGAAACACCATATATTTT. Combining the CDR3 with reference TRBV30 and TRBJ1-3 gives the whole variable domain SQTIHQWPATLVQPVGSPLSLECTVEGTSNPNLYWYRQAAGRGLQLLFYSVGIGQISSEVPQNLSASRPQDRQFILSSKKLLLSDSGFYLCAWNLGQGRNTIYFGEGSWLTVV.

The chain has TRBV5-6 and TRBJ2-5; 12 bases agree with TRBD1. V trimming: 0 bases; J trimming: 3 bases; junction bases outside the gene matches: 9. From germline, CDR1 is SGHDT and CDR2 YYEEEE. The CDR3 runs 18 residues. CDR3 region: CASSLGDRGHGPKETQYF. The CDR3 coding sequence is TGTGCCAGCAGCTTGGGGGACAGGGGGCATGGCCCCAAAGAGACCCAGTACTTC.

The CDR3: CASSQASGTSAADTQYF. The CDR3 nucleotides are TGCGCCAGCAGCCAAGCCAGCGGTACCTCGGCGGCAGATACGCAGTATTTT. This chain connects TRBV4-1 to TRBJ2-3; D perhaps matches TRBD2 (5 bases). Trimming pared 1 base from V and 4 bases from J, leaving 18 bases between. The germline V gene has CDR1 MGHRA and CDR2 YSYEKL. The CDR3 is 17 amino acids.

The rearrangement joins TRBV29-1 to TRBJ2-3; 9 bases line up with TRBD2. V trimming: 3 bases; J trimming: 4 bases; junction bases outside the gene matches: 8. Germline-derived CDR1 and CDR2 are SQVTM and ANQGSEA. CDR3 length: 15 amino acids. The CDR3 here is CSVEGGRAGADTQYF. CDR3 nucleotide sequence: TGCAGCGTTGAGGGCGGGAGGGCCGGGGCAGATACGCAGTATTTT.

This clone was seen a few times. The chain employs TRBV24-1 and TRBJ2-7; tentatively, D is TRBD2 (6 bases). V was clipped by 9 bases and J by 2 bases, with 16 bases between them. Germline V CDR1 and CDR2: KGHDR, SFDVKD. The CDR3 is made up of 14 amino acids. Written as DNA, the CDR3 is TGTGCCACCGCTTCAGCGGGTCCAACCTACGAGCAGTACTTC. Translated, it gives CATASAGPTYEQYF.

The chain is built from TRBV7-2 and TRBJ2-1, with 13 positions matching TRBD2. V lost 1 base and J lost 8; bases outside the gene matches: 14. CDR1 is SGHTA, CDR2 FQGNSA, per germline. CDR3 size: 19 residues. The CDR3 nucleotides are TGTGCCAGCAGCTTAGTACCGTGGACTAGCGGGAGTTCCGCGGATGAGCAGTTCTTC. Translation gives CASSLVPWTSGSSADEQFF. The whole variable domain, remainder taken from reference TRBV7-2 and TRBJ2-1, is GAGVSQSPSNKVTEKGKDVELRCDPISGHTALYWYRQSLGQGLEFLIYFQGNSAPDKSGLPSDRFSAERTGGSVSTLTIQRTQQEDSAVYLCASSLVPWTSGSSADEQFFGPGTRLTVL.

This clone was picked up one time. The rearrangement links TRBV28 to TRBJ2-7; 12 nucleotides align to TRBD2. CDR3 length: 17 residues. With 3 bases clipped from V and 7 bases from J, the junction kept 13 bases outside the gene matches. Germline CDR1 reads MDHEN; CDR2 reads SYDVKM. The CDR3 sequence is CASSLWSSGRGRGEQYF. For the CDR3, the DNA is TGTGCCAGCAGTTTGTGGTCTAGCGGGAGGGGGAGGGGAGAGCAGTACTTC.

The chain links TRBV5-4 to TRBJ2-6; tentative D call: TRBD2 (6 bases). The CDR3 spans 17 residues. V was trimmed by 0 bases and J by 0 bases, leaving 10 bases between them. Germline lookup yields CDR1 SGHNT and CDR2 YYREEE (reference sequence). DNA of the CDR3: TGTGCCAGCAGCTTGGCCGGGAGACGCTCTGGGGCCAACGTCCTGACTTTC. It is translated as CASSLAGRRSGANVLTF.

The J gene is TRBJ2-5, the V gene TRBV5-1; TRBD1 matches at 8 bases. J lost 5 bases, V lost 1 base, and 4 bases had no gene match. CDR1 SGHRS and CDR2 YFSETQ come from the germline V gene. The CDR3 is 14 amino acids. CDR3 DNA: TGCGCCAGCAGCTTGCAGGGGGCGCGGGAGACCCAGTACTTC. Its protein is CASSLQGARETQYF. Together with reference TRBV5-1 and TRBJ2-5, the CDR3 gives the full variable domain: KAGVTQTPRYLIKTRGQQVTLSCSPISGHRSVSWYQQTPGQGLQFLFEYFSETQRNKGNFPGRFSGRQFSNSRSEMNVSTLELGDSALYLCASSLQGARETQYFGPGTRLLVL.

This clone rates as medium-sized. V gene TRBV7-2 combines with J gene TRBJ1-3; D gene ambiguous. V lost 6 bases and J lost 8, with 11 bases in between. Germline loops: CDR1 SGHTA, CDR2 FQGNSA. The CDR3 runs 12 residues. CDR3 amino acids: CASSNPPDTIYF. In DNA form, the CDR3 reads TGTGCCAGCAGTAACCCTCCGGACACCATATATTTT.

The chain couples TRBV7-9 to TRBJ1-2, with a possible D match to TRBD1 (5 bases). The CDR3 has 13 amino acids. Trimming removed 6 bases at V and 7 bases at J, with 15 bases between. The germline V gene encodes CDR1 SEHNR and CDR2 FQNEAQ (reference sequence). CDR3 sequence reads: CASSSNQGFGYTF. In DNA form, the CDR3 reads TGTGCCAGCAGTTCGAATCAGGGATTTGGCTACACCTTC.

This clone was seen a handful of times. The chain links TRBV5-1 to TRBJ2-7, with a weak D call TRBD1 (5 bases). In germline, CDR1 is SGHRS, CDR2 YFSETQ. Trimming pared 3 bases from V and 1 base from J, leaving 11 bases between. The CDR3 extends over 14 amino acids. Here the CDR3 reads CASSSEAGSYEQYF. In DNA, the CDR3 is TGCGCCAGCAGCTCCGAGGCAGGGTCCTACGAGCAGTACTTC.

The chain uses TRBV7-8 and TRBJ1-4; weak D call: TRBD1 (5 bases). Germline V lookup: CDR1 SGHVS, CDR2 FQNEAQ. Trimming removed 5 bases from V and 10 bases from J, with 17 bases in between. CDR3 length: 14 amino acids. The CDR3 DNA reads as TGTGCCAGCAGCGCGCTGACAGAGAGGCGAAAACTGTTTTTT. Residues: CASSALTERRKLFF.

The chain couples TRBV5-1 to TRBJ2-7; the match to TRBD2 covers 7 bases. The junction had 6 bases not matched to a gene; V was cut back by 3 bases and J by 6 bases. The CDR3 has 13 amino acids. The germline V gene encodes CDR1 SGHRS and CDR2 YFSETQ. The CDR3 bases are TGCGCCAGCAGCTCCGTGGGAGGGGTCGAGCAGTACTTC. It encodes CASSSVGGVEQYF. The full variable domain, rest sourced from reference TRBV5-1 and TRBJ2-7, is KAGVTQTPRYLIKTRGQQVTLSCSPISGHRSVSWYQQTPGQGLQFLFEYFSETQRNKGNFPGRFSGRQFSNSRSEMNVSTLELGDSALYLCASSSVGGVEQYFGPGTRLTVT.

V gene TRBV5-5 combines with J gene TRBJ2-5, with D maybe TRBD1 (6 bases). The CDR3 runs to 13 residues. Germline CDR1 reads SGHKS; CDR2 reads YYEKEE (reference sequence). Trimming removed 4 bases from V and 5 bases from J, with 12 bases in between. CDR3 bases: TGTGCCAGCAGCGGTGGACAGTCGGAGACCCAGTACTTC. It specifies CASSGGQSETQYF.

The chain uses TRBV7-2 and TRBJ2-5; D might be TRBD2 (6 bases). V lost 8 bases to trimming and J lost 4 bases, with 20 bases between them. The CDR3 totals 15 residues. CDR1 is SGHTA, CDR2 FQGNSA, per germline. CDR3 in amino acids: CASGITGGIGETQYF. CDR3 coding DNA: TGTGCCAGCGGAATAACGGGCGGGATAGGAGAGACCCAGTACTTC.